The clone carrying this T cell receptor (beta chain) was observed a single time. The data are from a study of blood T cell repertoires in COVID-19. Study-wide context: T cells, B-cell-depleted T cells, or PBMCs supplied cDNA or gDNA.

Measured with immunoSEQ multiplex PCR; TCRdb has only the in-frame clones, and not every one. The repertoire holds about 440,000 clones, with approximately 90% as singletons. Germline loops: CDR1 MNHNS, CDR2 SASEGT. With 3 bases removed from V and 2 bases from J, the gap between germline ends came to 10 bases. The CDR3 totals 15 residues. What was sequenced was peripheral blood. V gene TRBV6-1 combines with J gene TRBJ2-2; TRBD1 might be the D (6 bases). This TCR was recovered from a woman in her 30s with acute or convalescent COVID-19. CDR3 amino acids: CASSEGHLNTGELFF. As DNA, the CDR3 is TGTGCCAGCAGTGAGGGACACCTTAACACCGGGGAGCTGTTTTTT.